The clone carrying this T cell receptor beta chain was seen at least ten times. Its antigen is undetermined. This CDR3 comprises 16 residues. V shed 4 bases and J 2 bases; nucleotides not matched to a gene: 6. Germline V gene sequence: CDR1 LGHNA, CDR2 YNFKEQ. The data were obtained in a study of CD8 T cells in ankylosing spondylitis. Libraries of TCR beta came from quantitative 5'-RACE with molecular barcodes. A single record per CDR3 protein comes from TCRdb applying MiXCR to the 5' RACE reads. The sample holds 250,000 to 300,000 distinct CDR3 sequences, around 18% seen once. Notes on the study in general: Disease-linked clones bore a CD8+ phenotype, appearing relatively rarely in peripheral blood.

The V call is TRBV4-2, the J call TRBJ2-5; 11 bases match TRBD2. Sequencing was done on a sample of blood, either unsorted or a sorted T cell fraction (not recorded which). This receptor was identified in a male donor with ankylosing spondylitis or in good health (not recorded which). For the CDR3, the DNA is TGTGCCAGCAGCCGAGGGACTAGCGGAGATCAAGAGACCCAGTACTTC. Its translation is CASSRGTSGDQETQYF.